This entry lists 2 T cell receptor beta chains sequenced from one sample in a study of T-cell memory formation after mild COVID-19. TCRdb analysed the 5' RACE reads with MiXCR anew, one entry per CDR3 protein. The repertoire holds nearly 110,000 distinct CDR3 sequences, 12% seen once, with 27% in the top ten. The sequencing sample was made of PBMCs or a T cell subset sorted from them (not recorded which). The receptor set was obtained from an adult woman who had mild COVID-19 (a few samples of this study predate the infection). Cell type and time point are not known.

The chain recombines TRBV30 with TRBJ1-1, with D unresolved. The germline gives CDR1 GTSNPN, CDR2 SVGIG (reference sequence). This CDR3 is 13 amino acids long. Trimming left V 3 bases short and J 0 bases short, with 8 bases between. CDR3 DNA sequence: TGTGCCTGGAGCCCCTCCTTGAACACTGAAGCTTTCTTT. It translates to CAWSPSLNTEAFF.

This clonotype was found a few times. The chain carries TRBV6-2 or TRBV6-3 and TRBJ1-1; D remains ambiguous. Germline V lookup: CDR1 MNHEY, CDR2 SVGEGT. Trimming cost V 2 bases and J 2 bases, with 6 bases left between them. This CDR3 is 13 amino acids long. CDR3 region: CASSYRDNTEAFF. In nucleotides, the CDR3 is TGTGCCAGCAGTTACAGGGATAACACTGAAGCTTTCTTT.